This T cell receptor beta chain was captured in a study of cytomegalovirus exposure and HLA in healthy donors. Study in general: Around 81% of approximately 400 genotyped donors fell in the Caucasian-associated ancestry cluster. The study, taken as a whole, reports: Most of the CMV-associated TCR beta chains (in a later analysis) appeared to be HLA-restricted.

The V end lost 3 bases, the J end lost 3 bases, and 12 bases lay between the germline ends. The germline gives CDR1 LNHDA, CDR2 SQIVND (reference sequence). CDR3 length: 15 residues. The PCR contained 60 Vbeta and 13 Jbeta primers. Libraries were prepared by immunoSEQ multiplex PCR; TCRdb keeps only in-frame clonotypes and omits some of them. The table lists approximately 110,000 clones, approximately 70% of them singletons, with 11% in the top ten. Details on this clone: Its antigen remains unidentified.

The sequencing input was PBMCs. This chain joins TRBV19 and TRBJ1-5; the D is unclear. This sequence originates from a man aged 40-50 years in good health and CMV-seropositive. The CDR3 coding sequence is TGTGCCAGTAGTATTGGCTGGGCAGACAATCAGCCCCAGCATTTT. It codes for CASSIGWADNQPQHF.